The text below deals with one TCR beta chain. Germline lookup yields CDR1 SNHLY and CDR2 FYNNEI. The CDR3 extends over 15 amino acids. Trimming removed 8 bases from V and 4 bases from J; junction bases left unmatched: 8. This entry belongs to a study of blood T cell repertoires in COVID-19. Looking at the study overall: Samples taken during acute and convalescent COVID-19 were collected in the United States, Italy and Spain. The analysed material was cDNA or gDNA that came from T cells, B-cell-depleted T cells, or PBMCs.

Authors' processing steps: Nucleated cell number was recorded as an estimate derived from reference gene primer amplification. Clones were read by immunoSEQ multiplex PCR, and TCRdb kept only the in-frame ones, dropping some. V and J calls and clone size are those listed in that table; D and trimming were worked out from the DNA. This sample has a few hundred thousand clones, with roughly 88% found just once. Sequenced sample: peripheral blood. This receptor was obtained from a woman aged 30 to 39 who had recovered from COVID-19. This chain connects TRBV2 to TRBJ2-1; 10 nucleotides line up with TRBD2. The CDR3 DNA sequence: TGTGCCAGCTTGGGGGGACTAGCGTTTTACAATGAGCAGTTCTTC. As protein: CASLGGLAFYNEQFF.